The clone carrying this T cell receptor (beta chain) was found a few times. Antigen unknown. The V gene lost 0 bases and the J gene lost 4 bases, with 4 bases spanning the gap. Germline CDR1 GTSNPN, CDR2 SVGIG (reference sequence). The CDR3 covers 11 residues. The primer mix had 60 Vbeta and 13 Jbeta primers. Sequencing used immunoSEQ multiplex PCR; TCRdb keeps in-frame clones, though not all of them. The sample comprises roughly 120,000 clones, around 60% of which are singletons, and about 9.1% rests with the top ten. The sample originates from a study of cytomegalovirus exposure and HLA in healthy donors. Notes on the study in general: Follow-up analysis later connected one missense variant in DCLRE1C with trimming of TCR beta V- and J-genes.

Donors in the study were healthy people who gave bone marrow. The TCR comes from a man aged 35-49 years in good health and CMV-seropositive. Sequencing input: PBMCs. The J gene is TRBJ2-7, the V gene TRBV30; D ambiguous. The CDR3 sequence: CAWSVAYEQYF. The CDR3 nucleotides read TGTGCCTGGAGTGTAGCATACGAGCAGTACTTC.